This T cell receptor (beta chain) was recorded in a study of blood T cell repertoires in COVID-19. Study at large: COVID-19 samples, acute and convalescent, were from the United States, Italy and Spain.

Authors' processing steps: Amplified reference gene primers provided the basis for estimating nucleated cell counts. Repertoires were generated with immunoSEQ multiplex PCR, while TCRdb's copy carries only in-frame clones and drops some. D and trimming were read from the DNA, whereas the V and J calls and clone size are those reported in that table. The data show about 150,000 clones, with around 87% seen just once and roughly 4% held by the top ten. J lost 9 bases, V lost 1 base, and 4 bases had no gene match. Looked up from germline, CDR1 is LGHDT and CDR2 is YNNKEL (reference sequence). This CDR3 has 14 amino acids. Recruits, aged about 18 to 95 years, lived in 20 to 30 US areas. Assignments of participants to cohorts depended upon their own reported clinical history.

The genes are TRBV3-1 (or the pseudogene TRBV3-2) and TRBJ1-5; 9 bases align to TRBD1. The clonotype was recovered from a woman aged 40 to 55 who had been exposed to COVID-19. The sequenced material came from PBMCs or T cells enriched from blood (not recorded which). CDR3 loop: CASSQATGGRPQHF. In DNA, the CDR3 is TGTGCCAGCAGCCAAGCGACAGGGGGTCGGCCCCAGCATTTT.